This TCR beta chain was sequenced for a study of identical twins. This clonotype appeared many times. TCRdb ran MiXCR on the 5' RACE reads and lists one entry per CDR3 protein. The sample lists around 680,000 distinct CDR3 sequences, approximately 9% occurring once. This sample was also put to use in a study of yellow fever vaccine responses in identical twins.

This clonotype originated in a woman between 18 and 29 years old in good health. What was sequenced was PBMCs.

The CDR3 DNA reads as TGTGCCCAAAAGGCGGACTACGAGCAGTACTTC. Its translation is CAQKADYEQYF. V usage is TRBV30 and J usage is TRBJ2-7; D gene uncertain. The V end lost 8 bases, the J end lost 3 bases, and 11 bases lay between the germline ends. The CDR3 is 11 residues long. CDR1 is GTSNPN and CDR2 is SVGIG in the germline V gene (reference sequence).